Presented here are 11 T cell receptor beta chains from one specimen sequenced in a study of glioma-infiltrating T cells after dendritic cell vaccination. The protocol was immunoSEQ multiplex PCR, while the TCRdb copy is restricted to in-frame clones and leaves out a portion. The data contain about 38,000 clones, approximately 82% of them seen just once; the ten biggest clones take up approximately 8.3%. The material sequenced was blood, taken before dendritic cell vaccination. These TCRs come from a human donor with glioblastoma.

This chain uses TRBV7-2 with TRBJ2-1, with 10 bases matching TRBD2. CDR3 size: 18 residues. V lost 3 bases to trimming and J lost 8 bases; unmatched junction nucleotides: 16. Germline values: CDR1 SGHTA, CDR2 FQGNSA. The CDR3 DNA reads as TGTGCCAGCAGCTTTCGGTTCGGAACTAGCGGGGTATCCCATGAGCAGTTCTTC. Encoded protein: CASSFRFGTSGVSHEQFF.

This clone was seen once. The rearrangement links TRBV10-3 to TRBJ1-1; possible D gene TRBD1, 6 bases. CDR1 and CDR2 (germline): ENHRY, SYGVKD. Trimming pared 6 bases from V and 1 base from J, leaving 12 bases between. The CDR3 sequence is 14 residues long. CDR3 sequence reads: CAIRDRGENTEAFF. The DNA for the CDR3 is TGTGCCATCAGGGACAGAGGGGAGAACACTGAAGCTTTCTTT.

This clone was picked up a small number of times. The CDR3 DNA follows: TGTGCCAGCAGTTACATGATCTACGAGCAGTACTTC. Amino acids: CASSYMIYEQYF. V and J are TRBV2 and TRBJ2-7; D gene uncertain. Deletions cut 5 bases from V and 3 bases from J, with 8 bases between. The CDR3 is 12 amino acids. Germline V lookup: CDR1 SNHLY, CDR2 FYNNEI.

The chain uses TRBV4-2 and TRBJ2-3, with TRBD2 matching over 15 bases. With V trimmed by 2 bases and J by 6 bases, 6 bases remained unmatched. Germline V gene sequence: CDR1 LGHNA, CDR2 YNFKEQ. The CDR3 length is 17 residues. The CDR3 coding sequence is TGTGCCAGCAGCCAACGGACTAGCGGGGGGGCCCGGGATACGCAGTATTTT. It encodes CASSQRTSGGARDTQYF.

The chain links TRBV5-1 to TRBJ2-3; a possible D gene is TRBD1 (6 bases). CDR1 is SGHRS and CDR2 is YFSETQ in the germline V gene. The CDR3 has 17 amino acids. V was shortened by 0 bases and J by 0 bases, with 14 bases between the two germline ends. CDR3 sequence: CASSLDFGTTSTDTQYF. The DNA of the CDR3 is TGCGCCAGCAGCTTGGATTTTGGGACAACTAGCACAGATACGCAGTATTTT.

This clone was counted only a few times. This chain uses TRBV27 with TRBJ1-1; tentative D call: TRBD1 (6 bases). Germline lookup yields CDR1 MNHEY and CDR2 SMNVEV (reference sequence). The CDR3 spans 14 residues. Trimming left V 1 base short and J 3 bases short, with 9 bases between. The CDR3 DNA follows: TGTGCCAGCAGTTTATACCCAGGGGACACTGAAGCTTTCTTT. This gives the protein CASSLYPGDTEAFF.

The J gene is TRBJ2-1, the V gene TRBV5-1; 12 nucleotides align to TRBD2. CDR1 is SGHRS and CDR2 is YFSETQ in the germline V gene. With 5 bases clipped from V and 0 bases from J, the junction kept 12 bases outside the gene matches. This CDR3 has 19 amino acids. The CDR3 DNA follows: TGCGCCAGCAGTATCGATCTAGCGGGGGGGTATCTCTCCTACAATGAGCAGTTCTTC. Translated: CASSIDLAGGYLSYNEQFF.

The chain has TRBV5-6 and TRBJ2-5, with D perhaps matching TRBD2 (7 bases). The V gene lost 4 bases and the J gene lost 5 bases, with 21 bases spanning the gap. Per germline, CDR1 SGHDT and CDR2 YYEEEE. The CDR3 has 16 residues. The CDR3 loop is CASSRHRGASWETQYF. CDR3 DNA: TGTGCCAGCAGCCGCCACCGGGGGGCAAGTTGGGAGACCCAGTACTTC.

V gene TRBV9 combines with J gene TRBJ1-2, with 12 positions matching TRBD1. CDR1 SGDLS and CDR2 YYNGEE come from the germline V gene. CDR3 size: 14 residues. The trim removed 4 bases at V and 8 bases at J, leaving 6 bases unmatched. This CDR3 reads CASSRDRGQVGYTF. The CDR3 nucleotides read TGTGCCAGCAGCCGGGACAGGGGGCAGGTGGGCTACACCTTC.

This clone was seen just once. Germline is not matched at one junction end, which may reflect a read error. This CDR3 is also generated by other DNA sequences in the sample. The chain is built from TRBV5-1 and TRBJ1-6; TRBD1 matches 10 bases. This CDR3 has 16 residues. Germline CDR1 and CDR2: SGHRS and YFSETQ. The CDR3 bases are TGCGCCAGCAGCTTCGACAGGGGGCCGGATAATTCCCCCCTCCACTTT. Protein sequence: CASSFDRGPDNSPLHF.

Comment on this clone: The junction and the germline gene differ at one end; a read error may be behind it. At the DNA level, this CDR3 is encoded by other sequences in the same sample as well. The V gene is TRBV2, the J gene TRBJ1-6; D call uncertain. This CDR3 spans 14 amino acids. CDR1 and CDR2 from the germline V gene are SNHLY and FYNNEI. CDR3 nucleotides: TGTGCCAGCATTCTCGACACCCTTAATTCCCCCCTCCACTTT. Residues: CASILDTLNSPLHF. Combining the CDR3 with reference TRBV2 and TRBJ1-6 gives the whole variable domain EPEVTQTPSHQVTQMGQEVILRCVPISNHLYFYWYRQILGQKVEFLVSFYNNEISEKSEIFDDQFSVERPDGSNFTLKIRSTKLEDSAMYFCASILDTLNSPLHFGNGTRLTVT.